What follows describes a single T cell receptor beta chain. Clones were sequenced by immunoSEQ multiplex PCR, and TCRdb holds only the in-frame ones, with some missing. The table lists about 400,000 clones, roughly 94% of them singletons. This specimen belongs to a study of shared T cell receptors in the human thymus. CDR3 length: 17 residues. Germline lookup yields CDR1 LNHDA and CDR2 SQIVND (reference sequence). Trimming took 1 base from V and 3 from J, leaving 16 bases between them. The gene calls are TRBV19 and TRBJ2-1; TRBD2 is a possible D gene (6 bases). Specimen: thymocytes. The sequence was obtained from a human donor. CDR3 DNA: TGTGCCAGTAGTATAGGGCAGATAGCGGCCCTCTACAATGAGCAGTTCTTC. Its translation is CASSIGQIAALYNEQFF.